This TCR beta chain emerged from a study of identifying expanded T cells in peripheral blood. Broader study findings: Over about two and four weeks, about 17 and 20 clones changed, versus approximately 1.2 between replicates.

Note on this clone: Its antigen is unidentified.

The CDR3 sequence is 13 residues long. CDR1 and CDR2 (germline): MDHEN, SYDVKM. Between the trimmed V and J ends, which lost 9 bases and 4 bases, there was a span of 12 bases. Assay used: immunoSEQ multiplex PCR; TCRdb lists only in-frame clones, some missing. The sample contains approximately 81,000 clones, 84% of which appear only once. The clonotype comes from a person between 18 and 75 years old in good health. The chain carries TRBV28 and TRBJ2-2, with D possibly matching TRBD1 (5 bases). The specimen sequenced was blood. The CDR3 bases are TGTGCCAGTTATCGACAGTCCACCGGGGAGCTGTTTTTT. It is translated as CASYRQSTGELFF. The variable domain in full, with the rest retrieved from reference TRBV28 and TRBJ2-2, is DVKVTQSSRYLVKRTGEKVFLECVQDMDHENMFWYRQDPGLGLRLIYFSYDVKMKEKGDIPEGYSVSREKKERFSLILESASTNQTSMYLCASYRQSTGELFFGEGSRLTVL.